The 17 T cell receptor beta chains listed next were all sequenced from one sample in a study of cytomegalovirus exposure and HLA in healthy donors. The assay was immunoSEQ multiplex PCR, and TCRdb's table has in-frame clones only and misses some. The sample contains tens of thousands of clones, roughly 94% of which appear only once. Sequenced input: PBMCs. The receptor source for this set is a woman aged 18-29 years in good health and CMV-seropositive.

This rearrangement joins TRBV20-1 to TRBJ1-1; D not resolved. The CDR3 consists of 11 residues. Germline values: CDR1 DFQATT, CDR2 SNEGSKA (reference sequence). With 6 bases removed from V and 4 bases from J, the gap between germline ends came to 9 bases. CDR3 bases: TGCAGTGCAAGCAGGATCACTGAAGCTTTCTTT. It is translated as CSASRITEAFF.

V is TRBV4-3 and J is TRBJ1-1; TRBD1 agrees at 8 bases. Per the germline V gene, CDR1 is LGHNA and CDR2 is YSLEER. The CDR3 spans 14 residues. V shed 4 bases and J 2 bases; nucleotides not matched to a gene: 3. The CDR3 DNA reads as TGCGCCAGCAGCCCGGGGACAGGAAACACTGAAGCTTTCTTT. This translates into CASSPGTGNTEAFF.

In the case of this clone: The same CDR3 arises from other DNA sequences in this sample as well. CDR3 protein: CASSLGGGNTEAFF. The DNA of the CDR3 is TGTGCCAGCAGCTTAGGAGGGGGAAACACTGAAGCTTTCTTT. The chain is built from TRBV7-2 and TRBJ1-1; maybe TRBD1 (6 bases). This CDR3 region has 14 residues. V shed 1 base and J shed 2 bases, with 8 bases lying between them. Germline CDR1 reads SGHTA; CDR2 reads FQGNSA.

The chain recombines TRBV7-2 with TRBJ2-7, with TRBD2 identical over 11 bases. V shed 1 base and J 7 bases; nucleotides not matched to a gene: 6. Per germline, CDR1 SGHTA and CDR2 FQGNSA. This CDR3 region has 15 residues. The CDR3 region has the DNA TGTGCCAGCAGCTTAGGTAGCGGGGGGGCCGAGGAGCAGTACTTC. Protein sequence: CASSLGSGGAEEQYF.

The chain links TRBV5-4 to TRBJ2-7; the D gene is possibly TRBD1 (6 bases). This CDR3 is 16 amino acids long. Deletions cut 4 bases from V and 0 bases from J, with 17 bases between. Germline V gene data show CDR1 as SGHNT and CDR2 as YYREEE (reference sequence). CDR3 in amino acids: CASSRNGQGFSYEQYF. The CDR3 nucleotides are TGTGCCAGCAGCCGCAATGGTCAGGGGTTCTCCTACGAGCAGTACTTC.

The rearrangement joins TRBV5-1 to TRBJ1-4; 7 bases line up with TRBD1. The V and J ends lost 0 bases and 5 bases, in that order; junction bases with no gene match: 4. This CDR3 is 15 amino acids long. The germline V gene encodes CDR1 SGHRS and CDR2 YFSETQ. DNA for the CDR3: TGCGCCAGCAGCTTGGAGGGACAGACGAATGAAAAACTGTTTTTT. This translates into CASSLEGQTNEKLFF. Full variable domain (rest looked up from reference TRBV5-1 and TRBJ1-4): KAGVTQTPRYLIKTRGQQVTLSCSPISGHRSVSWYQQTPGQGLQFLFEYFSETQRNKGNFPGRFSGRQFSNSRSEMNVSTLELGDSALYLCASSLEGQTNEKLFFGSGTQLSVL.

V usage is TRBV11-2 and J usage is TRBJ1-4, with 9 bases aligning to TRBD1. Germline assignment: CDR1 SGHAT and CDR2 FQNNGV. The CDR3 has 12 residues. The V gene end was trimmed by 4 bases and the J gene end by 10 bases; junction bases not matched to a gene: 1. The CDR3 DNA follows: TGTGCCAGCAGCTCGGACAGGGGAAAACTGTTTTTT. It yields the protein CASSSDRGKLFF.

V gene TRBV27 combines with J gene TRBJ1-5, with D perhaps matching TRBD1 (6 bases). The CDR3 loop spans 14 amino acids. Trimming removed 5 bases from V and 14 bases from J, with 22 bases in between. Germline V gene data show CDR1 as MNHEY and CDR2 as SMNVEV (reference sequence). The CDR3 sequence: CASSLTGSNIWKHF. The DNA for the CDR3 is TGTGCCAGCAGTCTGACAGGTAGTAACATTTGGAAGCATTTT.

The chain joins TRBV7-9 to TRBJ1-2, with D maybe TRBD1 (6 bases). V was cut by 2 bases and J by 4 bases, with 11 bases left in between. This CDR3 contains 14 residues. Germline V gene sequence: CDR1 SEHNR, CDR2 FQNEAQ (reference sequence). CDR3 sequence: CASSLIEGGYGYTF. The CDR3 bases are TGTGCCAGCAGCTTAATAGAAGGGGGCTATGGCTACACCTTC.

This chain joins TRBV9 and TRBJ2-3; TRBD2 matches 11 bases. V gave up 5 bases and J gave up 2 bases; unmatched junction bases: 4. The germline V gene has CDR1 SGDLS and CDR2 YYNGEE. This CDR3 is 15 amino acids long. CDR3 in DNA: TGTGCCAGCAGTTTAGCGGGAGGGCCCACAGATACGCAGTATTTT. Encoded protein: CASSLAGGPTDTQYF.

The chain carries TRBV18 and TRBJ1-2, with 7 bases fitting TRBD1. There are 16 residues in the CDR3. Germline CDR1 is KGHSH and CDR2 is LQKENI. V trimming: 3 bases; J trimming: 8 bases; junction bases outside the gene matches: 15. The CDR3 DNA reads as TGTGCCAGCTCACCCCGTGAAGGGGGCTGGGGAATGGGCTACACCTTC. Translation gives CASSPREGGWGMGYTF.

The CDR3 DNA reads TGCGCCAGCAGCTTGGTTCGCCAGGGGTATGGCTACACCTTC. Translated, it gives CASSLVRQGYGYTF. The chain links TRBV5-1 to TRBJ1-2; D perhaps matches TRBD1 (6 bases). The CDR3 is 14 residues long. Trimming cost V 0 bases and J 5 bases, with 11 bases left between them. The germline V gene has CDR1 SGHRS and CDR2 YFSETQ.

This clone came up once. The V gene is TRBV5-6, the J gene TRBJ2-2; possibly TRBD2 for D (5 bases). This CDR3 has 14 residues. Trimming left V 3 bases short and J 7 bases short, with 13 bases between. Germline CDR1 and CDR2: SGHDT and YYEEEE. This chain's CDR3 is CASSSTGIIGELFF. In DNA form, the CDR3 reads TGTGCCAGCAGCTCTACCGGGATTATCGGGGAGCTGTTTTTT. Full variable domain (missing parts from reference TRBV5-6 and TRBJ2-2): DAGVTQSPTHLIKTRGQQVTLRCSPKSGHDTVSWYQQALGQGPQFIFQYYEEEERQRGNFPDRFSGHQFPNYSSELNVNALLLGDSALYLCASSSTGIIGELFFGEGSRLTVL.

The V gene is TRBV19, the J gene TRBJ1-5; D gene unclear. V lost 3 bases, J lost 1 base, and 13 bases lay in between. The germline V gene encodes CDR1 LNHDA and CDR2 SQIVND (reference sequence). CDR3 length: 16 residues. The CDR3 DNA follows: TGTGCCAGTAGTATGTTATGGCAGATAAGCAATCAGCCCCAGCATTTT. Protein: CASSMLWQISNQPQHF.

The V call is TRBV19, the J call TRBJ1-5; a possible D gene is TRBD1 (6 bases). Trimming took off 5 bases at V and 3 bases at J, with 11 bases between the two ends. Germline lookup yields CDR1 LNHDA and CDR2 SQIVND (reference sequence). CDR3 length equals 14 residues. This CDR3 is CASSVGHYNQPQHF. CDR3 DNA: TGTGCCAGTAGTGTGGGACACTACAATCAGCCCCAGCATTTT.

The V gene is TRBV2, the J gene TRBJ1-5, with unresolved D. Looked up from germline, CDR1 is SNHLY and CDR2 is FYNNEI. This CDR3 region has 14 residues. Deletions cut 3 bases from V and 0 bases from J, with 6 bases between. The CDR3 protein is CASSDLYSNQPQHF. The CDR3 coding sequence is TGTGCCAGCAGTGACCTATATAGCAATCAGCCCCAGCATTTT.

V and J are TRBV6-1 and TRBJ2-7; weak D call: TRBD1 (6 bases). The germline V gene has CDR1 MNHNS and CDR2 SASEGT. CDR3 length: 15 residues. V lost 4 bases and J 4 bases, leaving 17 bases between the germline ends. For the CDR3, the DNA is TGTGCCAGCAGTGTAATGTCACAGGGAATATACGAGCAGTACTTC. Amino acid sequence: CASSVMSQGIYEQYF.